This TCR beta chain is from a study of vaccination and CD4 T cells after COVID-19. The wider study: Overlapping spike peptides served as the stimulus for the cells. These peptides came from SARS-CoV-2 and from the common cold coronaviruses HCoV-NL63, HCoV-OC43 and HCoV-229E.

The CDR3 runs to 15 residues. CDR1 is LNHNV and CDR2 is YYDKDF in the germline V gene (reference sequence). Trimming stripped 4 bases from V and 2 bases from J, with 12 bases between. The sample's treatment: roughly 10-day PBMC culture with coronavirus spike peptide pools or control peptides (ViraFEST assay). Cultured CD4+ T cell DNA underwent sequencing with the Oncomine TCR Beta short-read assay. The template was genomic DNA from cultured CD4+ T cells. TCRdb recomputed calls from the PCR reads with MiXCR, one row per CDR3 protein. The sample lists roughly 16,000 distinct CDR3 sequences, 55% occurring once. About this clonotype itself: What it binds is unknown.

Sequenced: CD4+ T cells from blood, cultured in vitro. The clonotype comes from a human donor who had recovered from COVID-19. The chain uses TRBV15 and TRBJ1-3; D is uncertain. The CDR3 protein is CATSTRREAGNTIYF. DNA of the CDR3: TGTGCCACCAGCACAAGGCGGGAGGCTGGAAACACCATATATTTT. Full variable domain (rest looked up from reference TRBV15 and TRBJ1-3): DAMVIQNPRYQVTQFGKPVTLSCSQTLNHNVMYWYQQKSSQAPKLLFHYYDKDFNNEADTPDNFQSRRPNTSFCFLDIRSPGLGDTAMYLCATSTRREAGNTIYFGEGSWLTVV.